The rows below give T cell receptor beta chains drawn from one sample of a study of regulatory T cells in long-lasting Graves disease. From the multiplex PCR reads, TCRdb called clonotypes with MiXCR, one entry per CDR3 protein. Among a few hundred thousand distinct CDR3 sequences listed, approximately 15% were seen once. The same specimen was also included in a second study, on T cells in Graves' hyperthyroidism and ophthalmopathy.

Sequenced material: peripheral blood mononuclear cells (PBMCs), taken at new diagnosis, from a patient treated with antithyroid drugs. Receptor source: a man aged 25 to 45 with Graves disease. Both conserved end residues are part of each CDR3. Rows may omit the clone size; those that give it use once, few, many or a size class.

V	size	CDR3
TRBV29-1	few	CSVLLAGGDTQYF
TRBV5-1	many	CASQSSDWEQYF
TRBV7-9	few	CASSPWSGANVLTF
TRBV7-2	many	CASSLVSGLRTEAFF
TRBV6-1	many	CASRTGGNEAFF
TRBV2	many	CASSVGGPNSPLHF
TRBV2	many	CASGDPNTEAFF
TRBV7-9	many	CASSSVEEQYF
TRBV20-1	NA	CSARGGLARDTQYF
TRBV7-3	many	CASSQGLGLAGGIKAGELFF
TRBV6-6	few	CASSYSTGLAGAFYEQYF
TRBV9	few	CASSSPPHEQFF
TRBV27	NA	CASRPGQVQYGYTF
TRBV6-2/TRBV6-3	many	CASSPRVGVITYEQYF
TRBV12-3/TRBV12-4	NA	CASTPQRGGQETQYF
TRBV7-9	NA	CASSAGTGGQNTEAFF
TRBV27	NA	CASSPSWGSTDTQYF
TRBV20-1	many	CSARPRTSGNLGEQYF
TRBV7-9	many	CASSAIGLPGEQYF
TRBV19	few	CASRSTGTTMNTEAFF
TRBV4-1	few	CASRPGRARQDWVGYTF
TRBV18	NA	CASSPTWDRGNSPLHF
TRBV20-1	few	CSARVPLNRDRGYGYTF
TRBV6-2/TRBV6-3	few	CASSWQGAGAETQYF
TRBV27	many	CASSSLRTSGSGTGELFF
TRBV4-2	many	CASSQEGATNEKLFF
TRBV30	many	CAWSPRSLKTQYF
TRBV2	NA	CASSVQGAFLGISGNTIYF
TRBV12-3/TRBV12-4	many	CASTRDRGLRETQYF
TRBV11-2	many	CASSLESRGRGSPLHF
TRBV10-3	NA	CAIRSEGGRITGKLFF
TRBV6-1	few	CASSEIGTDYEQYF
TRBV6-1	many	CASSVLGGNQPQHF
TRBV29-1	many	CSVLGGGDASYEQYF
TRBV29-1	many	CSASFRGGGTEAFF
TRBV7-9	many	CASSLLWEGRYEQFF
TRBV7-2	many	CASSSTATSGRANEQFF
TRBV5-1	many	CASSLGSGNTGELFF
TRBV5-1	few	CASSLTFMNTEAFF
TRBV2	many	CASSSRGISYGYTF
TRBV6-1	NA	CASRGASGSLYEQYF
TRBV30	many	CAWSHREAQYF
TRBV15	NA	CATSRENQLEEQYF
TRBV6-1	NA	CASWDRGYGNTIYF